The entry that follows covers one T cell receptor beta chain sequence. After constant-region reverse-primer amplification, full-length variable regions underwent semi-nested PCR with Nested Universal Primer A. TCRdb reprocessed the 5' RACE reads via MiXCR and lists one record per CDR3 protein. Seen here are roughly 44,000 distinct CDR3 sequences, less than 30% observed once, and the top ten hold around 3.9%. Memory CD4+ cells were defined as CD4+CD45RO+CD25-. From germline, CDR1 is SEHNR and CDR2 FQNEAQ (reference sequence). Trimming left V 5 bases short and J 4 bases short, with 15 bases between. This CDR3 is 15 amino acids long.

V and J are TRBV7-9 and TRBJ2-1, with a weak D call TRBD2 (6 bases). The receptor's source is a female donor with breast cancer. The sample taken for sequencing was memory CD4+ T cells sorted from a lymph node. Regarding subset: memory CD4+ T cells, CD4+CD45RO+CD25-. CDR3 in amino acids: CASSPPSGLYNEQFF. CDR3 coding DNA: TGTGCCAGCAGCCCTCCCAGCGGGCTGTACAATGAGCAGTTCTTC. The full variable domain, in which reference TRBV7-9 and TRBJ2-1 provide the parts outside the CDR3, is DTGVSQNPRHKITKRGQNVTFRCDPISEHNRLYWYRQTLGQGPEFLTYFQNEAQLEKSRLLSDRFSAERPKGSFSTLEIQRTEQGDSAMYLCASSPPSGLYNEQFFGPGTRLTVL.